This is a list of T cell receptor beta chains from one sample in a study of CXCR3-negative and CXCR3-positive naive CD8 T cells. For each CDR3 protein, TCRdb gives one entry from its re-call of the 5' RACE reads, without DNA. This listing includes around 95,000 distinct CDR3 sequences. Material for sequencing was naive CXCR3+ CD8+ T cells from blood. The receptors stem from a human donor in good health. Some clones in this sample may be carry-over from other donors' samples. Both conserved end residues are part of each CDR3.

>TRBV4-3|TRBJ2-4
CASSQAKASGEVQNIQYF
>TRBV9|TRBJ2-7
CASSASGGAAYEQYF
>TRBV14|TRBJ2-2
CASSQVWDRANTGELFF
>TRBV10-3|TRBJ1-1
CAISGLGTWALNTEAFF
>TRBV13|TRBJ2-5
CASSSGLLEETQYF
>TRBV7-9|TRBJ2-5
CASSVPGGRETQYF
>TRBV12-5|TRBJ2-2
CACAGDSTGELFF
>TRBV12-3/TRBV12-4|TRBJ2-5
CASSKLAGGPGETQYF
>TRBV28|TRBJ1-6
CASIPRGSYNSPLHF
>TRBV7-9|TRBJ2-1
CASSTVTSGGGEQFF
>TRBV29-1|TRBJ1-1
CSVGPGTENTEAFF
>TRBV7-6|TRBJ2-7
CASSLASGDYEQYF
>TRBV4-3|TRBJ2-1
CASSQGTGAYNEQFF
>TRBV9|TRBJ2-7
CASSGGTFVSSYEQYF
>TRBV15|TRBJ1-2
CATSRRSENYGYTF
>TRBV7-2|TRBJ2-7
CASSSWTGGSYEQYF
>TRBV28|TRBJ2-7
CASRSGGSDEQYF
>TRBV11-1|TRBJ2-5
CASSERTDGETQYF
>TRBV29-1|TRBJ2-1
CSVNRYNEQFF
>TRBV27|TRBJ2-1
CASSPAASYNEQFF
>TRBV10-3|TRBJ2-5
CAISAITGPEEETQYF
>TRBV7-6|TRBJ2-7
CASSQLSGGPAYEQYF
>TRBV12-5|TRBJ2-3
CASGLFPTDTQYF
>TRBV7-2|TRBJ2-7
CASSPAWGTSGVTYEQYF
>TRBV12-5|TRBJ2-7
CASGLRAGDNYEQYF
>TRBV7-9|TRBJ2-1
CASSLGTGKQFF
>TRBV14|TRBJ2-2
CASSQDLAPVGELFF
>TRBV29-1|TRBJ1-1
CSVAGTNKNTEAFF
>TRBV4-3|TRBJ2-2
CASSLAVVNAWTGELFF
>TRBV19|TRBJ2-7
CASSIVLSYEQYF
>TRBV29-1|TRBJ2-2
CSACWSVTGELFF
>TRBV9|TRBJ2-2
CASSEGTTNTGELFF
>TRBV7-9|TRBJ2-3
CASSSPERGSSTDTQYF
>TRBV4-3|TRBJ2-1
CASSQRPDEQFF
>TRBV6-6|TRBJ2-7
CASSYYRADYEQYF
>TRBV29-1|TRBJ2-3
CSVVGGSGDVADTQYF
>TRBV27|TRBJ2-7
CASKSGAAYEQYF
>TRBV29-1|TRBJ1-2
CSVAGTLGYTF
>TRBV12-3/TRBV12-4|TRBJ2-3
CASSPQGGITDLAAHTQYF
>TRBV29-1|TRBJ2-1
CSVVDRDYNEQFF
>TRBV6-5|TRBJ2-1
CSSSHTGDSYNEQFF
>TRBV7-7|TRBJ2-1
CASSQKWGNNEQFF
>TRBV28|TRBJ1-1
CASSLSRINTEAFF
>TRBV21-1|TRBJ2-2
CASSKEDRAAGELFF
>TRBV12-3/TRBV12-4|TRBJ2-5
CASSSTVNQETQYF
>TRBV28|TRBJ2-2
CASSPRGGELFF
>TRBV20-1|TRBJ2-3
CSAMPGLDVTDTQYF
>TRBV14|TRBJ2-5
CASSPTSGVMETQYF
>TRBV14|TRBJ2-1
CATRLTANEQFF
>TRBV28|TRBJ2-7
CASSVQIYEQYF
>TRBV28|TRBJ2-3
CASSSRSGGTDTQYF
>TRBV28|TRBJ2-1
CASSFGGSSYNEQFF
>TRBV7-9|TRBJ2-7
CASSLVGDRITYEQYF
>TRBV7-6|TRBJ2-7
CASSLAGDSSYEQYF
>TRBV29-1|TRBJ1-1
CSVDEGGYTEAFF
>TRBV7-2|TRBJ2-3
CASSLATSGGTDTQYF
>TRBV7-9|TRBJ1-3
CASSLTGTGVSGNTIYF
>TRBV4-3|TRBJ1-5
CASSQGFGQPQHF
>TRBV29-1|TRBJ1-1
CSVLAENTEAFF